A single sample gave rise to the 28 T cell receptor beta chains below, sequenced in a study of T cells expressing NK-cell markers. TCRdb reprocessed the 5' RACE reads and stores each CDR3 protein as one record, lacking DNA. The clone table shows 350,000 to 500,000 distinct CDR3 sequences, with the ten largest holding roughly 8%. Sequencing was carried out using blood T cells: a sorted CD56 or NKG2C T cell subset, CD4+ or CD8+ T cells, or bulk PBMC T cells (not recorded which). Receptor source: a woman between 18 and 70 years old in good health.

This chain uses TRBV7-2 with TRBJ2-7; TCRdb selects TRBD2, and the lack of DNA leaves this call unchecked. CDR1 SGHTA and CDR2 FQGNSA come from the germline V gene. The CDR3 has 16 amino acids. The chain's CDR3 is CASSLGPTNNPYEQYF.

The rearrangement joins TRBV7-8 to TRBJ2-2. The CDR3 loop spans 12 amino acids. CDR1 and CDR2 (germline): SGHVS, FQNEAQ. The CDR3 reads CASSFTTGELFF.

The chain employs TRBV18 and TRBJ1-4; the TRBD1 assignment by TCRdb is unverifiable without DNA. Germline V gene lookup returns CDR1 KGHSH and CDR2 LQKENI. The CDR3 spans 14 residues. This CDR3 is CASSTGTGNEKLFF.

V gene TRBV5-1 combines with J gene TRBJ1-1; the D gene TCRdb calls, TRBD1, cannot be checked with no DNA. Germline CDR1 reads SGHRS; CDR2 reads YFSETQ. This CDR3 is built from 15 residues. Here the CDR3 reads CASSQGTGRNTEAFF.

This chain links TRBV9 with TRBJ2-1; TCRdb proposes TRBD1, but this gene call is untestable without DNA. CDR3 size: 16 residues. The germline gives CDR1 SGDLS, CDR2 YYNGEE. The CDR3: CASSALGGGLYNEQFF.

V gene TRBV12-3 or TRBV12-4 combines with J gene TRBJ2-1; no DNA is available, so the TRBD1 call from TCRdb remains unchecked. The CDR3 length is 14 residues. CDR3 amino acids: CASIPGGGSNEQFF.

V and J are TRBV18 and TRBJ1-1. Per the germline V gene, CDR1 is KGHSH and CDR2 is LQKENI. The CDR3 has 15 amino acids. The CDR3 region is CASSPPQPLNTEAFF.

The chain employs TRBV9 and TRBJ2-7; without DNA, the TCRdb call of TRBD2 cannot be checked. This CDR3 has 14 amino acids. In germline, CDR1 is SGDLS, CDR2 YYNGEE. The CDR3 here is CASSPAGSSYEQYF.

The chain employs TRBV20-1 and TRBJ2-1; TCRdb's D call of TRBD2 is untestable without DNA. This CDR3 is built from 15 residues. The germline V gene has CDR1 DFQATT and CDR2 SNEGSKA (reference sequence). The CDR3 loop is CSARDSGRYNNEQFF.

This chain links TRBV3-1 with TRBJ2-1; TCRdb picks TRBD1, but there is no DNA to check that call. CDR1 and CDR2 (germline): LGHDT, YNNKEL (reference sequence). The CDR3 spans 16 residues. The CDR3 loop is CASSQGGSPSYNEQFF.

The chain recombines TRBV20-1 with TRBJ1-2; TCRdb picks TRBD1, but there is no DNA to check that call. Germline V CDR1 and CDR2: DFQATT, SNEGSKA (reference sequence). This CDR3 comprises 13 residues. The CDR3 sequence is CSARAPGQDGYTF.

V and J are TRBV7-2 and TRBJ1-1; the TCRdb call, TRBD1, lacks DNA for checking. CDR1 is SGHTA, CDR2 FQGNSA, per germline. The CDR3 is 16 amino acids. The CDR3 reads CASSLGLTRTGTEAFF.

The chain recombines TRBV6-2 or TRBV6-3 with TRBJ2-5. This CDR3 has 15 amino acids. Germline V lookup: CDR1 MNHEY, CDR2 SVGEGT. This chain's CDR3 is CASSYGRTTEETQYF.

The chain carries TRBV6-2 or TRBV6-3 and TRBJ2-1; TCRdb indicates TRBD2, and absent DNA this call remains unverified. Germline CDR1 reads MNHEY; CDR2 reads SVGEGT. The CDR3 contains 16 residues. The CDR3 loop reads CASRPIRSSGENEQFF.

The V call is TRBV7-2, the J call TRBJ2-7; no DNA is available, so the TRBD1 call from TCRdb remains unchecked. Germline lookup yields CDR1 SGHTA and CDR2 FQGNSA. The CDR3 contains 15 residues. CDR3 sequence: CASSQPRGNGYEQYF.

The chain is built from TRBV15 and TRBJ2-1; absent DNA, TCRdb's TRBD1 call cannot be checked. Germline CDR1 reads LNHNV; CDR2 reads YYDKDF (reference sequence). CDR3 length: 16 residues. This CDR3 is CATSSSGRLSYNEQFF.

V and J are TRBV5-6 and TRBJ2-5; without DNA, the TCRdb call of TRBD1 cannot be checked. The CDR3 runs to 14 residues. Per the germline V gene, CDR1 is SGHDT and CDR2 is YYEEEE. The CDR3 is CASSFLRGRETQYF. The whole variable domain, remainder taken from reference TRBV5-6 and TRBJ2-5, is DAGVTQSPTHLIKTRGQQVTLRCSPKSGHDTVSWYQQALGQGPQFIFQYYEEEERQRGNFPDRFSGHQFPNYSSELNVNALLLGDSALYLCASSFLRGRETQYFGPGTRLLVL.

The V and J genes are TRBV7-9 and TRBJ2-1. The CDR3 extends over 13 amino acids. CDR1 and CDR2 from the germline V gene are SEHNR and FQNEAQ (reference sequence). CDR3 residues: CASSHGEYNEQFF.

V usage is TRBV5-1 and J usage is TRBJ1-6; checking the TCRdb D call of TRBD1 is not possible without DNA. The CDR3 totals 16 residues. Germline CDR1 is SGHRS and CDR2 is YFSETQ. The CDR3 reads CASSSGDSVKNSPLHF.

The chain couples TRBV29-1 to TRBJ2-1; TCRdb's D call of TRBD1 is untestable without DNA. The CDR3 length is 14 residues. From germline, CDR1 is SQVTM and CDR2 ANQGSEA. This CDR3 is CSVEGGVSYNEQFF.

The rearrangement uses TRBV20-1 and TRBJ2-7; TCRdb picks TRBD1, but there is no DNA to check that call. Germline CDR1 and CDR2: DFQATT and SNEGSKA (reference sequence). The CDR3 totals 17 residues. The CDR3: CSARPPAGTELAYEQYF.

The chain combines TRBV6-1 with TRBJ2-1; TCRdb proposes TRBD1, but this gene call is untestable without DNA. The CDR3 runs 14 residues. Germline assignment: CDR1 MNHNS and CDR2 SASEGT. The CDR3 reads CASAPGGSYNEQFF.

This sequence joins TRBV9 and TRBJ1-2; as DNA is missing, the TRBD1 call by TCRdb cannot be tested. There are 16 residues in the CDR3. Germline V lookup: CDR1 SGDLS, CDR2 YYNGEE. The CDR3 sequence: CASSVASTGVDYGYTF.

V is TRBV29-1 and J is TRBJ1-2; the D call of TRBD1 rests on TCRdb alone, since no DNA is present to check it. The CDR3 spans 13 residues. Germline CDR1 and CDR2: SQVTM and ANQGSEA. The CDR3 spells CSVPRATDYGYTF.

The gene calls are TRBV12-3 or TRBV12-4 and TRBJ2-5; TCRdb gives TRBD2 as the D gene, but with no DNA this cannot be confirmed. This CDR3 comprises 12 residues. The CDR3 region is CASSSTGGPVYF.

The chain carries TRBV18 and TRBJ2-3. Germline assignment: CDR1 KGHSH and CDR2 LQKENI. The CDR3 is 16 residues long. The CDR3 protein is CASSPFSEGSRYVQYF.

This CDR3 reads CASSLRLAGLNTDTQYF. V is TRBV28 and J is TRBJ2-3; TCRdb's D call of TRBD2 is untestable without DNA. Germline loops: CDR1 MDHEN, CDR2 SYDVKM. The CDR3 spans 17 residues.

This sequence joins TRBV29-1 and TRBJ2-1; checking the TCRdb D call of TRBD2 is not possible without DNA. This CDR3 spans 11 amino acids. Germline V gene sequence: CDR1 SQVTM, CDR2 ANQGSEA. The CDR3 is CSVAREGTQFF.